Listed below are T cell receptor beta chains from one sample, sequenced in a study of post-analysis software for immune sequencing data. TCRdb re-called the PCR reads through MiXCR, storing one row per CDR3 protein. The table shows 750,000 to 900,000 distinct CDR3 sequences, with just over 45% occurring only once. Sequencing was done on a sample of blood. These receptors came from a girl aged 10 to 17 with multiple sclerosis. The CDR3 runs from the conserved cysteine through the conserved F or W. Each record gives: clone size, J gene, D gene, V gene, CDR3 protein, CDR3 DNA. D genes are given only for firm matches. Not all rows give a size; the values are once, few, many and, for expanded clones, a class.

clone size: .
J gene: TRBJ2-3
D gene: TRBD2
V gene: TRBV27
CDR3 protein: CASSAGLSTGTQYF
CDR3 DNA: TGTGCCAGCAGTGCGGGACTATCCACAGGTACGCAGTATTTT

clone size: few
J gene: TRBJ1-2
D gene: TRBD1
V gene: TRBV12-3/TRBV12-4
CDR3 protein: CASDQDSGTDDSPNYGYTF
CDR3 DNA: TGTGCCAGCGACCAAGATTCCGGGACAGACGATTCCCCTAACTATGGCTACACCTTC

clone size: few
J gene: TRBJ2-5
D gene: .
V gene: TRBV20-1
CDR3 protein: CSASSGEGPETQYF
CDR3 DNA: TGCAGTGCCAGTAGCGGAGAGGGCCCAGAGACCCAGTACTTC

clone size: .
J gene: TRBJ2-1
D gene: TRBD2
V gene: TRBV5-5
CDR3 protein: CASSFSSGTPNEQFF
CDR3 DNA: TGTGCCAGCAGCTTCTCTAGCGGGACGCCTAATGAGCAGTTCTTC

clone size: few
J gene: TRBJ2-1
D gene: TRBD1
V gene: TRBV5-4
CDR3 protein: CASSPGTGVNEQFF
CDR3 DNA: TGTGCCAGCAGCCCCGGGACAGGGGTGAATGAGCAGTTCTTC

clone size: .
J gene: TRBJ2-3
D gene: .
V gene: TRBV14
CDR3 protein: CASSRWTSTDTQYF
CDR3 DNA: TGTGCCAGCAGCCGGTGGACTAGCACAGATACGCAGTATTTT

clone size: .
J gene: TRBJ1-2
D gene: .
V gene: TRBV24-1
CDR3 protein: CATSDPRDTNYGYTF
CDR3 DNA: TGTGCCACCAGTGACCCCCGGGACACCAACTATGGCTACACCTTC

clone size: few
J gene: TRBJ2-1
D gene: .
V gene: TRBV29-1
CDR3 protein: CSALGFSVYNEQFF
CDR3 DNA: TGCAGCGCTCTGGGGTTTTCGGTCTACAATGAGCAGTTCTTC

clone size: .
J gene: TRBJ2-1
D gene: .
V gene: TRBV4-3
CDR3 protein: CASSQAEYNEQFF
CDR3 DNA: TGCGCCAGCAGCCAAGCCGAATACAATGAGCAGTTCTTC

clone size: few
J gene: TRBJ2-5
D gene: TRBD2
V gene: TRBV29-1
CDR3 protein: CSVGTSGGFLQETQYF
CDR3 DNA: TGCAGCGTTGGGACTAGCGGGGGCTTCCTCCAAGAGACCCAGTACTTC

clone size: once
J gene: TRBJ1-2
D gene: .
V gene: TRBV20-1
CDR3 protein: CSAGNDYSVTPYGYTF
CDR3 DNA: TGCAGTGCTGGCAACGACTACAGTGTGACACCCTATGGCTACACCTTC

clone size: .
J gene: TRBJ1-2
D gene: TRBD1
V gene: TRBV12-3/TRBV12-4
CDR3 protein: CASSQAPTGHGYTF
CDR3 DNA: TGTGCCAGCAGCCAGGCCCCGACAGGGCATGGCTACACCTTC

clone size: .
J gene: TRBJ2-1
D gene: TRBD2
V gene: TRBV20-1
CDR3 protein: CSAMTSGGFYNEQFF
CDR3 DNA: TGCAGTGCGATGACTAGCGGAGGTTTCTACAATGAGCAGTTCTTC

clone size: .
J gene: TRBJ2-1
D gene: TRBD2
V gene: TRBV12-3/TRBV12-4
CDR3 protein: CASSGGTTYNEQFF
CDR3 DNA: TGTGCCAGCAGTGGTGGGACTACCTACAATGAGCAGTTCTTC

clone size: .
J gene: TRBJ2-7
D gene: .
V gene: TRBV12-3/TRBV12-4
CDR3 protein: CASTPQEGSSYNEQYF
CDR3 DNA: TGTGCCAGCACCCCCCAAGAGGGGTCATCCTACAATGAGCAGTACTTC

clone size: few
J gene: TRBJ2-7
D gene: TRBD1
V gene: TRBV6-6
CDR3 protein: CASSYLGQGVDEQYF
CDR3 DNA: TGTGCCAGCAGTTACCTGGGACAGGGGGTCGACGAGCAGTACTTC

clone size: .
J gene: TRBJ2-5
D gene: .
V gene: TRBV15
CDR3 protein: CAASRSMIQETQYF
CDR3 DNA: TGTGCCGCCAGCAGAAGTATGATCCAAGAGACCCAGTACTTC

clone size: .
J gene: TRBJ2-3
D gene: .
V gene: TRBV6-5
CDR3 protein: CSVGTTDTQYF
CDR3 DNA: TGCAGCGTGGGGACCACAGATACGCAGTATTTT

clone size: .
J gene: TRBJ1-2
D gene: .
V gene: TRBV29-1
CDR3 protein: CSDATQGRTF
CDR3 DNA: TGCAGCGACGCGACGCAGGGACGCACCTTC

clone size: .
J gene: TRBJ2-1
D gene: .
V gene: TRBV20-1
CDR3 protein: CSAGETYNEQFF
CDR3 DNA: TGCAGTGCTGGCGAAACCTACAATGAGCAGTTCTTC

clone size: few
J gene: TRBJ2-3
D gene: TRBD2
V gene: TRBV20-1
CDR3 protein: CSAQSGAFSTDTQYF
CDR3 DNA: TGCAGTGCACAAAGCGGGGCCTTTAGCACAGATACGCAGTATTTT

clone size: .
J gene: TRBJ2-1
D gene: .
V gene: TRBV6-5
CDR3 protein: CASSPGRENYNEQFF
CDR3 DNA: TGTGCCAGCAGCCCCGGGAGAGAGAACTACAATGAGCAGTTCTTC

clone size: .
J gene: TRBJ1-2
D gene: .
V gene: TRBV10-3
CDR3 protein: CATRDGANYGYTF
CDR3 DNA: TGTGCCACCCGGGACGGAGCTAACTATGGCTACACCTTC

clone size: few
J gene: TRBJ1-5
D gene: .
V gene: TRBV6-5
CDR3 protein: CASSRGVRGGDQPQHF
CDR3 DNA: TGTGCCAGCAGTAGGGGGGTCCGGGGAGGGGATCAGCCCCAGCATTTT

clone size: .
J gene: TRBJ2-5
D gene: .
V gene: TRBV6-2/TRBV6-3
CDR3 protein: CASSYYSQETQYF
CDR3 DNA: TGTGCCAGCAGTTACTACAGTCAAGAGACCCAGTACTTC

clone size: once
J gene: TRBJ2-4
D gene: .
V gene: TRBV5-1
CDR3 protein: CASSLEGRNGAKNIQYF
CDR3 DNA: TGCGCCAGCAGCTTGGAGGGCAGAAACGGAGCCAAAAACATTCAGTACTTC

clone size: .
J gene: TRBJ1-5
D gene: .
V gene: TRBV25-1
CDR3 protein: CASSEMGWSQPQHF
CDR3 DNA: TGTGCCAGCAGTGAAATGGGTTGGAGTCAGCCCCAGCATTTT

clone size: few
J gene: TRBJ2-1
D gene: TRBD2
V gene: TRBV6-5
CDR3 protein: CASSDGLAAYNEQFF
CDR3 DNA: TGTGCCAGCAGTGACGGACTAGCGGCCTACAATGAGCAGTTCTTC

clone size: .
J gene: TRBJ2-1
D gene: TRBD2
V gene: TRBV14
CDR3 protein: CASSHGTRMYNQQFF
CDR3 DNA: TGTGCCAGCAGCCACGGGACTAGGATGTACAATCAGCAGTTCTTC

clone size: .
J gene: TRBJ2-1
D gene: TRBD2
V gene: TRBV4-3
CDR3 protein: CASSQETSGSDLYNEQFF
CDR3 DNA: TGCGCCAGCAGCCAAGAGACTAGCGGGAGTGATCTCTACAATGAGCAGTTCTTC

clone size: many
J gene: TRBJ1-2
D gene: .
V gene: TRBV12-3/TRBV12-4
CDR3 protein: CASSLGGSYGYTF
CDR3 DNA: TGTGCCAGCAGCTTAGGGGGTAGCTATGGCTACACCTTC

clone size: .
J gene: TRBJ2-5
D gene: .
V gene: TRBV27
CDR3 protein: CASSSLRLIQETQYF
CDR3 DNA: TGTGCCAGCAGTTCCCTCAGGCTAATTCAAGAGACCCAGTACTTC

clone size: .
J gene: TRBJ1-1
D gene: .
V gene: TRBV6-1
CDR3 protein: CASSQATANTEAFF
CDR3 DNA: TGTGCCAGCAGTCAAGCGACAGCCAACACTGAAGCTTTCTTT

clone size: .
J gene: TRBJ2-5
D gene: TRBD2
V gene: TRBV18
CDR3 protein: CASSPGGRARETQYF
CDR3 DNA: TGTGCCAGCTCACCAGGCGGGAGGGCCCGAGAGACCCAGTACTTC

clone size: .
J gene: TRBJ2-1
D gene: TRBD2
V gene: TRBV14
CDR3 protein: CASSLWGGSRNEQFF
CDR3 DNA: TGTGCCAGCAGCTTATGGGGCGGGAGCCGCAATGAGCAGTTCTTC

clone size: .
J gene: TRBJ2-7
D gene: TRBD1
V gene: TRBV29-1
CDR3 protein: CSVEDLDRGLREQYF
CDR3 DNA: TGCAGCGTTGAAGATTTGGACAGGGGTCTTCGGGAGCAGTACTTC

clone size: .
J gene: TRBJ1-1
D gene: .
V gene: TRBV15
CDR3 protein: CATSRVGAVAFF
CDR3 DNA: TGTGCCACCAGCAGAGTTGGGGCGGTGGCTTTCTTT

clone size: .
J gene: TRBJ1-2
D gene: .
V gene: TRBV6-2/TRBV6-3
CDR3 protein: CASGGRDGSWGYTF
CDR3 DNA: TGTGCCAGCGGAGGCCGGGACGGCTCTTGGGGCTACACCTTC

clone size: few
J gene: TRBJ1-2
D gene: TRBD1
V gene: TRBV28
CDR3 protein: CASSFRTGGIYGYTF
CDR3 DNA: TGTGCCAGCAGTTTCCGGACAGGGGGCATCTATGGCTACACCTTC

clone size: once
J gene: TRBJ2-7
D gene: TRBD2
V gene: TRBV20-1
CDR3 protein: CSATPTSGRASEQYF
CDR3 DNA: TGCAGTGCTACCCCCACTAGCGGGAGGGCAAGCGAGCAGTACTTC

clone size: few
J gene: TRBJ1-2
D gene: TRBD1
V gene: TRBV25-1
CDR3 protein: CASSARGQGIHGYTF
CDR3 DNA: TGTGCCAGCAGTGCCAGGGGACAGGGTATCCATGGCTACACCTTC

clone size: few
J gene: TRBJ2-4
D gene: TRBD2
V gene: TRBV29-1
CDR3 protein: CSVEGVAGKAKNIQYF
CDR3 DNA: TGCAGCGTTGAAGGGGTAGCGGGGAAAGCCAAAAACATTCAGTACTTC

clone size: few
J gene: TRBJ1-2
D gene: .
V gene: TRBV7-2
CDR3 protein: CASSLDRHYGYTF
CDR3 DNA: TGTGCCAGCAGCTTGGACCGACACTATGGCTACACCTTC

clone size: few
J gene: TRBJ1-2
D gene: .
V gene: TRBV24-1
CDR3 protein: CATSDSKGYGYTF
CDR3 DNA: TGTGCCACCAGTGATTCGAAGGGGTATGGCTACACCTTC

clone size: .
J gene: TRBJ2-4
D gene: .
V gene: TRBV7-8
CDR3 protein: CASSLEGEGRTNLWYF
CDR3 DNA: TGTGCCAGCAGCTTAGAGGGGGAGGGACGGACCAACCTTTGGTACTTC

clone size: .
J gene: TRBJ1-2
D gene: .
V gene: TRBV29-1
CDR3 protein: CSVENRLYGYTF
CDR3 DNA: TGCAGCGTTGAGAACCGTCTCTATGGCTACACCTTC

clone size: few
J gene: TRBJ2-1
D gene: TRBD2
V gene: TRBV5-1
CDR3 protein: CASSLGRGGSYNEQFF
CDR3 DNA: TGCGCCAGCAGCTTGGGGCGGGGGGGCTCCTACAATGAGCAGTTCTTC

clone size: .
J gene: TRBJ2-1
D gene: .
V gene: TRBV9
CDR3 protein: CASSVDGPSRMNEQFF
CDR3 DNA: TGTGCCAGCAGCGTAGACGGGCCTTCCCGGATGAATGAGCAGTTCTTC

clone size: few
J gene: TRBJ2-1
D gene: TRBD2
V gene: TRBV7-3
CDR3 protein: CASAGLADSYNEQFF
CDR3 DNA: TGTGCCTCTGCTGGACTAGCGGACTCCTACAATGAGCAGTTCTTC

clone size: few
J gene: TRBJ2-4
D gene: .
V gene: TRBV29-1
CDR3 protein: CSATDRTEYF
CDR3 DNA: TGCAGCGCAACAGACAGGACGGAGTACTTC

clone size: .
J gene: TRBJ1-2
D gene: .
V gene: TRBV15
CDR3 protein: CATSRDPLAGGHGYTF
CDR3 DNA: TGTGCCACCAGCAGAGATCCTCTGGCAGGAGGCCATGGCTACACCTTC

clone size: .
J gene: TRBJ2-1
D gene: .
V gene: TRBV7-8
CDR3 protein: CASSSHAEGEQFF
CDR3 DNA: TGTGCCAGCAGCTCCCACGCGGAAGGTGAGCAGTTCTTC

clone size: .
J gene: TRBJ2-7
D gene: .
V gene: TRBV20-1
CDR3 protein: CSASALGDEQYF
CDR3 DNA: TGCAGTGCCTCGGCCTTGGGCGACGAGCAGTACTTC

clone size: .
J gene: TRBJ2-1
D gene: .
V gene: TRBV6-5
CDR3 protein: CASSDNGCREQFF
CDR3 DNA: TGTGCCAGCAGTGACAACGGTTGTAGAGAGCAGTTCTTC

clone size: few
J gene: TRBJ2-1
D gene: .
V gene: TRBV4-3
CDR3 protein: CASSLGPTTPEQFF
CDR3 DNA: TGCGCCAGCAGCCTCGGACCTACCACCCCCGAGCAGTTCTTC